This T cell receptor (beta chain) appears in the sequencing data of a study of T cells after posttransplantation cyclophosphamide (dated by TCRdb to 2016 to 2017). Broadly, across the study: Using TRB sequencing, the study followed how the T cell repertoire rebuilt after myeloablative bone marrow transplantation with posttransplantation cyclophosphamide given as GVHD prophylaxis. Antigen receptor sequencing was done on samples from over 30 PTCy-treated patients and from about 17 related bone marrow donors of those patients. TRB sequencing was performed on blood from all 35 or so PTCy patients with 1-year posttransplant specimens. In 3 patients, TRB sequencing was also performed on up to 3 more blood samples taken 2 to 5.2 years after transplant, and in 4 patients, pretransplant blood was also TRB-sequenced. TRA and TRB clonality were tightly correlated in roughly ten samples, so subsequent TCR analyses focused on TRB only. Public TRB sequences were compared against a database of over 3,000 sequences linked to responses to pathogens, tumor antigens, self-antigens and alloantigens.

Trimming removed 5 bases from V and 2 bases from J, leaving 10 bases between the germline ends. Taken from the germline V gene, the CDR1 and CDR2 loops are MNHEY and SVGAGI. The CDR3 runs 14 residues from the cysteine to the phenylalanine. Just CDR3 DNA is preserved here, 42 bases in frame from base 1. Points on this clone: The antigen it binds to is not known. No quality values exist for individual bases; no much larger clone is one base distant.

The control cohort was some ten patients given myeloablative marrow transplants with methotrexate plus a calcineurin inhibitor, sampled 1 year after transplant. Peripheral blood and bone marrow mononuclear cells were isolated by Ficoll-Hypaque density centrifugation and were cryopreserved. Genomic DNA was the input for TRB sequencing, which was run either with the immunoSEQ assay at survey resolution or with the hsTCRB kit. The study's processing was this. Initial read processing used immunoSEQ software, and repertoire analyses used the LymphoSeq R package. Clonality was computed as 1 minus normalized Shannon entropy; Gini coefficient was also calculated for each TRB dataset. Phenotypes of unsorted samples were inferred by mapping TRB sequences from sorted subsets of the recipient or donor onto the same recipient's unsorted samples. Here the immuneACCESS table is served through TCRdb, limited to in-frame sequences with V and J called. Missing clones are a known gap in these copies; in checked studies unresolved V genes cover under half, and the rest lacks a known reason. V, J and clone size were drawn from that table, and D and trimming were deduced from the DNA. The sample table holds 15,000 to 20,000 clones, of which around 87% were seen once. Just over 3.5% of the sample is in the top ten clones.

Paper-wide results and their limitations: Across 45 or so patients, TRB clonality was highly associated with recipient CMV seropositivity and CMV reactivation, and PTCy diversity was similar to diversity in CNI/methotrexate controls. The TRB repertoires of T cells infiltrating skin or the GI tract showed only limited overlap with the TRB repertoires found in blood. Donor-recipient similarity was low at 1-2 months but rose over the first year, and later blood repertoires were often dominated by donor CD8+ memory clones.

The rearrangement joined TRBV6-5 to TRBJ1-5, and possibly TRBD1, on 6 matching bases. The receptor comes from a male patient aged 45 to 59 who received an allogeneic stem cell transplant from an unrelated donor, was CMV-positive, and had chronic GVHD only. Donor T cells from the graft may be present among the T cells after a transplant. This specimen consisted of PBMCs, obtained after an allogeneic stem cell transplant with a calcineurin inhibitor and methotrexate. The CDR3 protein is CASSTGSGNQPQHF. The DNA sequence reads TGTGCCAGCAGTACAGGGTCCGGCAATCAGCCCCAGCATTTT.